This T cell receptor (beta chain) was identified during a study of identical twins. Everyone who donated was a healthy Caucasian. Template switching added a universal primer site; cDNA carried unique molecular identifiers. Via MiXCR, TCRdb re-called the 5' RACE reads, giving one row per CDR3 protein. The sample has under 300,000 distinct CDR3 sequences, 11% to 15% seen once. V dropped 4 bases and J dropped 4 bases, with 10 bases sitting between them. CDR3 length equals 12 residues. Germline values: CDR1 SQVTM, CDR2 ANQGSEA. Broader study findings: In monozygotic twins, models underestimated the sharing of out-of-frame TCR alpha. Insertions ran lower in abundant cord blood beta clonotypes, though not in memory repertoires.

Comments on this clonotype: Antigen specificity is unknown.

The source of this sequence is a woman younger than 30 in good health. Material for sequencing was memory (CD45RO+) T cells sorted from blood. This chain connects TRBV29-1 to TRBJ1-2; D is unresolved. This chain's CDR3 is CSVGGRSYGYTF. The CDR3 DNA reads as TGCAGCGTTGGAGGCAGGAGCTATGGCTACACCTTC.